This T cell receptor (beta chain) was recovered during a study of human CD8 memory T cell subsets. Germline V CDR1 and CDR2: SGHNT, YENEEA. The CDR3 loop spans 13 amino acids. UMI-labeled 5' RACE produced the TCR beta libraries. One entry per CDR3 protein, without DNA, is what TCRdb gives after re-calling the 5' RACE reads. In all, the sample yields around 9,800 distinct CDR3 sequences. Input material: CD8+ T cells from PBMCs. This rearrangement joins TRBV11-3 to TRBJ2-1; TCRdb indicates TRBD1, and absent DNA this call remains unverified. This sequence originates from a human donor in good health. This CDR3 is CASSPSGDNEQFF.